This T cell receptor beta chain originates from a study of blood T cell repertoires in COVID-19. Study context: COVID-19 samples collected from the United States, Italy and Spain covered acute and convalescent phases. T cells, B-cell-depleted T cells, or PBMCs provided the cDNA or gDNA that served as material.

CDR1 is LGHNA and CDR2 is YSLEER in the germline V gene. This CDR3 has 13 amino acids. Trimming removed 1 base from V and 4 bases from J, with 4 bases in between. Authors' data handling: It was from reference gene primer amplification that nucleated cell counts were estimated. The table came from immunoSEQ multiplex PCR; TCRdb's copy has only in-frame clones and leaves some out. The V and J calls and clone size come from that table; D and trimming were worked out from the DNA. This table holds 200,000 to 250,000 clones, 86% found once. The receptor was isolated from a woman aged 25 to 45 who had recovered from COVID-19. The genes are TRBV4-3 and TRBJ2-2, with D hard to call. Sequenced: peripheral blood. This chain's CDR3 is CASSQVLTGELFF. The CDR3 DNA sequence: TGCGCCAGCAGCCAAGTTCTCACCGGGGAGCTGTTTTTT.